The 14 T cell receptor beta chains below all came from one sample that was sequenced in a study of cytomegalovirus exposure and HLA in healthy donors (TCRdb year 2017). The receptor library was made with the immunoSEQ multiplex PCR assay. A mixture of 60 forward primers for TCR Vbeta segments and 13 reverse primers for TCR Jbeta segments was used in the multiplex PCR. TCRdb stores this immuneACCESS table with in-frame sequences only. Part of the clones is absent; in the studies checked, under half of the shortfall reflects unresolved V genes, and no reason is known for the rest. Recorded for this sample are 100,000 or so clones; 65% to 80% of them occurred a single time. Roughly 6% of the sample belongs to the ten largest clones. The sample comprised PBMCs. The source of these receptors is a male donor in good health and CMV-seronegative.

This chain connects TRBV6-5 to TRBJ1-1; 8 nucleotides agree with TRBD1. V shed 3 bases, J shed 5 bases, and the junction held 5 bases outside the gene matches. The CDR3 runs 14 residues. Germline V gene lookup returns CDR1 MNHEY and CDR2 SVGAGI. Here the CDR3 DNA reads TGTGCCAGCAGTTATGGGAACAGGGGGACTGAAGCTTTCTTT. Protein product: CASSYGNRGTEAFF.

The V gene is TRBV4-2, the J gene TRBJ2-2; D not resolved. The CDR3 is 15 amino acids. The germline CDR1 and CDR2 sequences are LGHNA and YNFKEQ. V was cut by 4 bases and J by 1 base, with 10 bases left in between. The CDR3, as DNA: TGTGCCAGCAGCCCCGACTCGATGAACACCGGGGAGCTGTTTTTT. This codes for CASSPDSMNTGELFF.

The rearrangement joins TRBV4-2 to TRBJ2-3; TRBD1 aligns across 11 bases. This CDR3 comprises 15 residues. The germline V gene has CDR1 LGHNA and CDR2 YNFKEQ. V gave up 4 bases and J gave up 5 bases; unmatched junction bases: 5. The CDR3 loop is CASSRGQGAVDTQYF. The CDR3 nucleotides are TGTGCCAGCAGCCGCGGACAGGGGGCTGTAGATACGCAGTATTTT.

The rearrangement links TRBV6-1 to TRBJ2-1, with D uncertain. Germline CDR1 and CDR2: MNHNS and SASEGT. The CDR3 length is 12 residues. The V and J ends lost 6 bases and 9 bases respectively, with 12 bases between them. DNA of the CDR3: TGTGCCAGCAGCAACACGATCGTTGAGCAGTTCTTC. Protein product: CASSNTIVEQFF.

The gene calls are TRBV21-1 and TRBJ1-5; the table names TRBD1, a call not compared with the DNA. TRBV21-1 is an annotated pseudogene. The CDR3 extends over 16 amino acids. DNA of the CDR3: TGTGCCAGCAGCTTTAAAAGGGGCTATAGCAATCAGCCCCAGCATTTT. Its protein product is CASSFKRGYSNQPQHF.

The CDR3 is CASSLNPSTDTQYF. For the CDR3, the DNA is TGTGCCAGCAGCTTAAATCCAAGCACAGATACGCAGTATTTT. This chain links TRBV7-3 with TRBJ2-3, with D hard to call. The CDR3 consists of 14 residues. Germline V gives CDR1 SGHTA, CDR2 FQGTGA. The germline V and J ends were trimmed by 1 base and 0 bases, with 5 bases remaining between them.

The V gene is TRBV9, the J gene TRBJ2-2; 8 bases fit TRBD1. This CDR3 has 16 residues. The germline V gene encodes CDR1 SGDLS and CDR2 YYNGEE. Unmatched junction bases numbered 4, after V lost 2 bases and J lost 1 base. Written as DNA, the CDR3 is TGTGCCAGCAGCGTCGGTGACAGGGGGAACACCGGGGAGCTGTTTTTT. Translated: CASSVGDRGNTGELFF.

This clone was seen more than once but under ten times. The V and J genes are TRBV2 and TRBJ1-4; 9 positions agree with TRBD1. The junction had 11 bases not matched to a gene; V was cut back by 7 bases and J by 8 bases. In germline, CDR1 is SNHLY, CDR2 FYNNEI. This CDR3 spans 15 amino acids. The CDR3 protein is CASKGGTGNGEKLFF. CDR3 sequence (DNA): TGTGCCAGCAAAGGAGGGACAGGGAACGGAGAAAAACTGTTTTTT.

The rearrangement links TRBV7-3 to TRBJ2-7, with 9 nucleotides matching TRBD2. Germline assignment: CDR1 SGHTA and CDR2 FQGTGA. The CDR3 sequence is 17 residues long. The J segment lost 2 bases and the V segment lost 0 bases, leaving 8 bases of the junction unmatched. CDR3 nucleotide sequence: TGTGCCAGCAGCTTAACGGCGGTAGCGGGAGCTCCCTACGAGCAGTACTTC. As protein: CASSLTAVAGAPYEQYF.

The V call is TRBV28, the J call TRBJ1-5, with 7 bases that match TRBD1. In germline, CDR1 is MDHEN, CDR2 SYDVKM. The CDR3 is 15 amino acids. Trimming removed 5 bases from V and 2 bases from J; junction bases left unmatched: 6. CDR3 DNA: TGTGCCAGCAGTGGACAGGCTGGGGGCAATCAGCCCCAGCATTTT. Its translation: CASSGQAGGNQPQHF.

V usage is TRBV18 and J usage is TRBJ2-7; D not resolved. The CDR3 length is 15 residues. Germline CDR1 reads KGHSH; CDR2 reads LQKENI. Trimming removed 3 bases at V and 0 bases at J, with 12 bases between. Here the CDR3 reads CASSPVQAISYEQYF. For the CDR3, the DNA is TGTGCCAGCTCACCGGTGCAGGCCATCTCCTACGAGCAGTACTTC.

CDR3 DNA: TGTGCCAGCAGTTTGTTGACAGTCTATGGCTACACCTTC. Residues: CASSLLTVYGYTF. The chain uses TRBV28 and TRBJ1-2; a weak D match, TRBD1 (5 bases). Germline CDR1 and CDR2: MDHEN and SYDVKM. CDR3 length: 13 residues. V was pared by 3 bases and J by 4 bases, with 9 bases between.

The V and J genes are TRBV6-1 and TRBJ2-3, with 11 bases matching TRBD1. The length of the CDR3 is 14 residues. Germline values: CDR1 MNHNS, CDR2 SASEGT. J lost 3 bases, V lost 6 bases, and 2 bases had no gene match. The CDR3 loop reads CASRWDRGTDTQYF. The CDR3 DNA reads TGTGCCAGCAGGTGGGACAGGGGGACAGATACGCAGTATTTT.

A word on this clone: Germline and junction disagree at one end, which may indicate a read error. The rearrangement uses TRBV29-1 and TRBJ2-3; weak D call: TRBD1 (6 bases). CDR1 and CDR2 from the germline V gene are SQVTM and ANQGSEA. This CDR3 has 17 residues. In DNA, the CDR3 is TGCAGCGTTGAGGGGGCGGGTTCGGACGAGAGCACAGGTACGCAGTATTTT. Residues: CSVEGAGSDESTGTQYF.